Listed below are T cell receptor beta chains from one sample, sequenced in a study of T cell repertoires in cytomegalovirus infection. MiXCR, applied by TCRdb to the reads, yields one record per CDR3 protein. The sample carries about 920,000 distinct CDR3 sequences, around 30% recorded once. No antigens are known for them. The specimen comprised cultured CD8+ T cells from PBMCs, sampled from culture after CMV antigen stimulation. Receptor source: a human donor in good health (CMV status not recorded). Some clones in this sample may be carry-over from other donors' samples. CDR3s include the opening cysteine and the closing phenylalanine or tryptophan. A D gene is named only where the DNA matches it firmly. Clone size is stated in some rows and not others, as once, few, many or a class when expanded.

size	V	D	J	DNA	CDR3
few	TRBV19	-	TRBJ2-1	TGTGCCAGTAGTACTCTCCTGACAGAACACAATGAGCAGTTCTTC	CASSTLLTEHNEQFF
many	TRBV7-9	-	TRBJ1-1	TGTGCCAGCAGCTTATTAGCAGCGAACACTGAAGCTTTCTTT	CASSLLAANTEAFF
-	TRBV5-5	TRBD2	TRBJ2-3	TGTGCCAGCAGACCAACTAGCGGGGGGACCTATACGCAGTATTTT	CASRPTSGGTYTQYF
few	TRBV28	TRBD1	TRBJ1-5	TGTGCCAGCAGTTGGCCGGGACAGGGAGACTCTCTCGACCAGCCCCAGCATTTT	CASSWPGQGDSLDQPQHF
-	TRBV6-1	-	TRBJ1-6	TGTGCCAGCAGCAGGGGCAGCTCCTATAATTCACCCCTCCACTTT	CASSRGSSYNSPLHF
-	TRBV7-9	TRBD1	TRBJ1-1	TGTGCCAGCAGCCCACGGGACAGGGAAGCTTTCTTT	CASSPRDREAFF
-	TRBV6-5	TRBD1	TRBJ1-1	TGTGCCAGCACCCAGACAGGGGGCCCCGAAGCTTTCTTT	CASTQTGGPEAFF
many	TRBV27	-	TRBJ1-5	TGTGCCAGCAGTCAGGGGACTAATCAGCCCCAGCATTTT	CASSQGTNQPQHF
many	TRBV27	TRBD2	TRBJ2-2	TGTGCCAGCAGTTTAGACGCGGGGGGGAACACCGGGGAGCTGTTTTTT	CASSLDAGGNTGELFF
-	TRBV4-1	-	TRBJ1-5	TGCGCCAGCAGCCCCACACAGGATCAGCCCCAGCATTTT	CASSPTQDQPQHF
few	TRBV4-2	-	TRBJ1-2	TGTGCCAGCAGCCACGGAATAGATCGTGGCTACACCTTC	CASSHGIDRGYTF
-	TRBV6-6	TRBD1	TRBJ1-3	TGTGCCAGCAGTTACACCCGTAACCCGGGACAGGGGGGGACCATATATTTT	CASSYTRNPGQGGTIYF
-	TRBV6-6	TRBD1	TRBJ2-3	TGTGCCAGCAGTTACCCGGGGACAGGGGAGGACCCCGATACGCAGTATTTT	CASSYPGTGEDPDTQYF
-	TRBV6-6	-	TRBJ1-5	TGTGCCAGCAGTTTGAACTCCGCGACGGATAGCAATCAGCCCCAGCATTTT	CASSLNSATDSNQPQHF
few	TRBV7-8	-	TRBJ1-1	TGTGCCAGCAGCTTAGCAGCAATAGGCACTGAAGCTTTCTTT	CASSLAAIGTEAFF
-	TRBV19	TRBD1	TRBJ2-1	TGTGCCAGTAGTACTTCCGGGACAGGGTTCTACAATGAGCAGTTCTTC	CASSTSGTGFYNEQFF
few	TRBV6-2/TRBV6-3	-	TRBJ2-1	TGTGCCAGCAGTTACCAACCTAGCGTAACCTACAATGAGCAGTTCTTC	CASSYQPSVTYNEQFF
few	TRBV7-9	TRBD2	TRBJ2-1	TGTGCCAGCAGCCCCCCTATGCACGGGGGGGTCCCAACTTCCTACAATGAGCAGTTCTTC	CASSPPMHGGVPTSYNEQFF
-	TRBV2	-	TRBJ1-2	TGTGCCAGCAGTGAAAAGGCAGCCAGGGGCTACACCTTC	CASSEKAARGYTF
-	TRBV4-2	-	TRBJ2-6	TGTGCCAGCAGCCGAGAGCGTGGACTAAAGGCCAACGTCCTGACTTTC	CASSRERGLKANVLTF
few	TRBV6-1	-	TRBJ2-1	TGTGCCAGTTCAAAGGGAGTTTACAATGAGCAGTTCTTC	CASSKGVYNEQFF
many	TRBV7-2	TRBD2	TRBJ2-1	TGTGCCAGCAGCCCCAAGGAGCGGGGGTCCTACAATGAGCAGTTCTTC	CASSPKERGSYNEQFF
-	TRBV6-2/TRBV6-3	TRBD1	TRBJ2-1	TGTGTCAGCAGTTTGTTCAGGGGGCCCTACAATGAGCAGTTCTTC	CVSSLFRGPYNEQFF